Listed here are 31 T cell receptor beta chains from one sample, sequenced in a study of T cells after somatic rescue of genetic block. Method: immunoSEQ multiplex PCR; TCRdb's copy keeps in-frame clones and lacks some. Here the sample spans tens of thousands of clones, 92% being singletons. The sequenced sample was peripheral blood mononuclear cells (PBMCs). The receptors originated from a man aged 40-49 years.

The chain recombines TRBV28 with TRBJ2-7; D is perhaps TRBD1 (7 bases). Trimming left V 6 bases short and J 4 bases short, with 16 bases between. The CDR3 totals 14 residues. Germline V gives CDR1 MDHEN, CDR2 SYDVKM. In DNA, the CDR3 is TGTGCCAGCAGAGACGCGGGACAGCCTTACGAGCAGTACTTC. Residues: CASRDAGQPYEQYF.

This sequence joins TRBV2 and TRBJ1-2, with 7 nucleotides matching TRBD1. The V gene's germline CDR1 is SNHLY and CDR2 FYNNEI. Trimming cost V 6 bases and J 7 bases; bases outside gene matches: 8. The CDR3 totals 13 residues. The DNA of the CDR3 is TGTGCCAGCAGGCGGACAGGCCTCGTTGGCTACACCTTC. It specifies CASRRTGLVGYTF.

This clone was detected only a few times. The chain links TRBV7-2 to TRBJ1-2; 8 nucleotides align to TRBD1. The germline V gene has CDR1 SGHTA and CDR2 FQGNSA. The V gene end was trimmed by 4 bases and the J gene end by 7 bases; junction bases not matched to a gene: 8. CDR3 size: 14 residues. DNA for the CDR3: TGTGCCAGCAGCTGGGAGCAGGGGGCGCGTGGCTACACCTTC. Its translation is CASSWEQGARGYTF. Combining the CDR3 with reference TRBV7-2 and TRBJ1-2 gives the whole variable domain GAGVSQSPSNKVTEKGKDVELRCDPISGHTALYWYRQSLGQGLEFLIYFQGNSAPDKSGLPSDRFSAERTGGSVSTLTIQRTQQEDSAVYLCASSWEQGARGYTFGSGTRLTVV.

The chain couples TRBV30 to TRBJ2-3, with TRBD2 matching over 7 bases. Per germline, CDR1 GTSNPN and CDR2 SVGIG (reference sequence). The CDR3 contains 15 residues. J lost 2 bases, V lost 4 bases, and 9 bases had no gene match. The CDR3 DNA reads TGTGCCTGGACCCCCCGGGGGGTTCCCACAGATACGCAGTATTTT. Protein: CAWTPRGVPTDTQYF.

The rearrangement uses TRBV5-5 and TRBJ2-7; TRBD1 is a possible D gene (5 bases). CDR1 is SGHKS, CDR2 YYEKEE, per germline (reference sequence). CDR3 length: 13 amino acids. Trimming stripped 3 bases from V and 4 bases from J, with 11 bases between. The CDR3 is CASSYGQIYEQYF. The DNA of the CDR3 is TGTGCCAGCAGCTACGGACAAATATACGAGCAGTACTTC.

The rearrangement uses TRBV5-1 and TRBJ2-5; a possible D gene is TRBD1 (6 bases). The length of the CDR3 is 18 residues. V lost 4 bases, J lost 5 bases, and 27 bases lay in between. The germline CDR1 and CDR2 sequences are SGHRS and YFSETQ. The CDR3, as DNA: TGCGCCAGCAGCCCCGGGTACGGGACACGCTCTTCCAGCGAGACCCAGTACTTC. Translating it yields CASSPGYGTRSSSETQYF.

The V call is TRBV19, the J call TRBJ1-1; 7 positions match TRBD1. V lost 5 bases to trimming and J lost 9 bases; unmatched junction nucleotides: 9. The CDR3 consists of 13 residues. Germline-derived CDR1 and CDR2 are LNHDA and SQIVND (reference sequence). The CDR3 DNA follows: TGTGCCAGTAGTTCATCCAGACAGGGAAAAGCTTTCTTT. This translates into CASSSSRQGKAFF.

The chain carries TRBV13 and TRBJ1-4, with D uncertain. This CDR3 comprises 14 residues. CDR1 and CDR2 from the germline V gene are PRHDT and FYEKMQ (reference sequence). The V gene lost 1 base and the J gene lost 5 bases, with 8 bases spanning the gap. CDR3 in amino acids: CASSLAQHNEKLFF. CDR3 coding DNA: TGTGCCAGCAGCTTAGCCCAGCACAATGAAAAACTGTTTTTT.

This chain uses TRBV7-8 with TRBJ2-7, with D maybe TRBD2 (6 bases). V was trimmed by 5 bases and J by 4 bases, leaving 21 bases between them. The CDR3 consists of 16 residues. Germline CDR1 and CDR2: SGHVS and FQNEAQ. The CDR3 DNA reads TGTGCCAGCAGCCCCCGGGACTCCAAATTACTATACGAGCAGTACTTC. This codes for CASSPRDSKLLYEQYF.

The V call is TRBV28, the J call TRBJ2-2; no definite D call. Germline values: CDR1 MDHEN, CDR2 SYDVKM. V lost 4 bases, J lost 0 bases, and 3 bases lay in between. This CDR3 is built from 13 residues. The CDR3 coding sequence is TGTGCCAGCAGTTGGCCGAACACCGGGGAGCTGTTTTTT. This translates into CASSWPNTGELFF.

The chain recombines TRBV7-9 with TRBJ2-7, with 7 bases matching TRBD2. V lost 0 bases, J lost 3 bases, and 2 bases stayed unmatched. Germline V gene sequence: CDR1 SEHNR, CDR2 FQNEAQ (reference sequence). The CDR3 is made up of 14 amino acids. CDR3 amino acids: CASSLAGLVYEQYF. CDR3 nucleotides: TGTGCCAGCAGCTTAGCAGGACTAGTCTACGAGCAGTACTTC.

V and J are TRBV2 and TRBJ1-1, with D perhaps matching TRBD1 (5 bases). CDR1 and CDR2 (germline): SNHLY, FYNNEI. V was clipped by 3 bases and J by 1 base, with 9 bases between them. The CDR3 length is 14 residues. The CDR3 here is CASSDTRGNTEAFF. CDR3 in DNA: TGTGCCAGCAGTGATACAAGGGGGAACACTGAAGCTTTCTTT.

A single count supports this clone. The chain links TRBV5-5 to TRBJ2-7, with D possibly called TRBD1 or TRBD2 (6 bases each). The CDR3 sequence is 15 residues long. V was pared by 0 bases and J by 3 bases, with 13 bases between. CDR1 and CDR2 (germline): SGHKS, YYEKEE (reference sequence). Written as DNA, the CDR3 is TGTGCCAGCAGCTTGGCTACCGGGGGCGGCTACGAGCAGTACTTC. Translating gives CASSLATGGGYEQYF.

The V and J genes are TRBV19 and TRBJ1-2, with D tentatively TRBD1 (6 bases). The CDR3 contains 14 residues. The germline CDR1 and CDR2 sequences are LNHDA and SQIVND (reference sequence). V dropped 4 bases and J dropped 4 bases, with 13 bases sitting between them. This CDR3 is CASSSLQGSYGYTF. In DNA, the CDR3 is TGTGCCAGTAGTAGTCTACAGGGTTCCTATGGCTACACCTTC.

The chain uses TRBV19 and TRBJ2-4; the match to TRBD1 covers 8 bases. Trimming removed 4 bases from V and 3 bases from J; junction bases left unmatched: 8. CDR3 length: 16 amino acids. Germline V gene sequence: CDR1 LNHDA, CDR2 SQIVND (reference sequence). The CDR3 spells CASSNQGARGKNIQYF. CDR3 nucleotides: TGTGCCAGTAGTAACCAGGGGGCTAGGGGCAAAAACATTCAGTACTTC.

The V gene is TRBV21-1, the J gene TRBJ1-5. TRBV21-1 is annotated as a pseudogene. The CDR3 runs 15 residues. CDR3 in DNA: TGTGCCAGCAGCAGTCACGGTTATAGCAATCAGCCCCAGCATTTT. Its protein is CASSSHGYSNQPQHF.

The V gene is TRBV6-6, the J gene TRBJ2-5; D is unclear. Per the germline V gene, CDR1 is MNHNY and CDR2 is SVGAGI (reference sequence). The CDR3 extends over 16 amino acids. V lost 4 bases and J lost 5, with 20 bases in between. CDR3 in amino acids: CASSSPTLRSRETQYF. The CDR3 DNA follows: TGTGCCAGCAGTTCACCTACTTTGCGGTCAAGGGAGACCCAGTACTTC.

The chain joins TRBV5-1 to TRBJ1-1; 8 bases align to TRBD1. The CDR3 runs 14 residues. With 1 base clipped from V and 5 bases from J, the junction kept 4 bases outside the gene matches. CDR1 and CDR2 (germline): SGHRS, YFSETQ. The CDR3 DNA reads TGCGCCAGCAGCTTGAGACAGGGGAGTACTGAAGCTTTCTTT. Protein: CASSLRQGSTEAFF.

The chain couples TRBV15 to TRBJ2-5; 10 positions agree with TRBD2. Germline values: CDR1 LNHNV, CDR2 YYDKDF (reference sequence). This CDR3 is 16 amino acids long. V shed 3 bases and J 3 bases; nucleotides not matched to a gene: 7. The CDR3 nucleotides read TGTGCCACCAGCAGGGCACTAGCGGGGCCCGAAGAGACCCAGTACTTC. Amino acid sequence: CATSRALAGPEETQYF. The whole variable domain, remainder taken from reference TRBV15 and TRBJ2-5, is DAMVIQNPRYQVTQFGKPVTLSCSQTLNHNVMYWYQQKSSQAPKLLFHYYDKDFNNEADTPDNFQSRRPNTSFCFLDIRSPGLGDTAMYLCATSRALAGPEETQYFGPGTRLLVL.

The chain uses TRBV29-1 and TRBJ1-2; a possible D gene is TRBD1 (5 bases). Looked up from germline, CDR1 is SQVTM and CDR2 is ANQGSEA. The CDR3 extends over 13 amino acids. V lost 6 bases and J lost 8, with 19 bases in between. The CDR3 spells CSVPTGTAEGYTF. Written as DNA, the CDR3 is TGCAGCGTGCCGACCGGGACGGCCGAAGGCTACACCTTC.

The CDR3 DNA sequence: TGTGCCAGTAGTTCCACAGGGGGTTATCACTACGAGCAGTACTTC. This sequence encodes CASSSTGGYHYEQYF. This chain links TRBV19 with TRBJ2-7; 8 nucleotides agree with TRBD1. Germline V CDR1 and CDR2: LNHDA, SQIVND (reference sequence). This CDR3 has 15 residues. Trimming at V came to 5 bases and at J to 3 bases, leaving 9 bases not matched to a gene.

This clone appeared a single time. The gene calls are TRBV10-3 and TRBJ1-2; D unclear. Trimming left V 2 bases short and J 0 bases short, with 10 bases between. From germline, CDR1 is ENHRY and CDR2 SYGVKD. The CDR3 spans 15 residues. The CDR3: CAISEDLEANYGYTF. The CDR3 DNA is TGTGCCATCAGTGAGGACCTTGAAGCTAACTATGGCTACACCTTC.

J is TRBJ2-4 and V is TRBV19; D remains ambiguous. Trimming took 3 bases from V and 7 from J, leaving 19 bases between them. The CDR3 loop spans 16 amino acids. Germline-derived CDR1 and CDR2 are LNHDA and SQIVND (reference sequence). CDR3 sequence (DNA): TGTGCCAGTAGTATCGAGTCCGCCGGACCGCAGAACATTCAGTACTTC. Translation gives CASSIESAGPQNIQYF.

This sequence joins TRBV5-4 and TRBJ2-2; weak D call: TRBD2 (5 bases). This CDR3 spans 18 amino acids. The ends were cut back, 0 bases at V and 4 bases at J, with 19 bases in the middle. Germline loops: CDR1 SGHNT, CDR2 YYREEE (reference sequence). CDR3 sequence (DNA): TGTGCCAGCAGCTTGGAGGCTGCTAGGCGGGTTGGCACCGGGGAGCTGTTTTTT. This encodes CASSLEAARRVGTGELFF.

The chain is built from TRBV21-1 and TRBJ2-1; the table's D call, TRBD1, was not checked against the DNA. TRBV21-1 is designated a pseudogene. The CDR3 sequence is 15 residues long. The chain's CDR3 is CASSKGRFSHNEQFF. For the CDR3, the DNA is TGTGCCAGCAGTAAGGGGCGTTTTTCCCACAATGAGCAGTTCTTC.

This chain joins TRBV7-9 and TRBJ1-5, with D hard to call. There are 13 residues in the CDR3. Per germline, CDR1 SEHNR and CDR2 FQNEAQ (reference sequence). V lost 5 bases to trimming and J lost 1 base, with 6 bases between them. For the CDR3, the DNA is TGTGCCAGCAGCCAGGACAGCAATCAGCCCCAGCATTTT. This translates into CASSQDSNQPQHF. Complete variable domain (other parts from reference TRBV7-9 and TRBJ1-5): DTGVSQNPRHKITKRGQNVTFRCDPISEHNRLYWYRQTLGQGPEFLTYFQNEAQLEKSRLLSDRFSAERPKGSFSTLEIQRTEQGDSAMYLCASSQDSNQPQHFGDGTRLSIL.

The chain is built from TRBV18 and TRBJ2-5, with 8 bases lining up with TRBD1. Germline V gives CDR1 KGHSH, CDR2 LQKENI. V lost 3 bases to trimming and J lost 5 bases; unmatched junction nucleotides: 8. CDR3 size: 15 residues. In DNA, the CDR3 is TGTGCCAGCTCACCTCAGGGGGCTTTGGGTGAGACCCAGTACTTC. Translated, it gives CASSPQGALGETQYF.

This rearrangement joins TRBV9 to TRBJ1-2, with a weak D call TRBD1 (6 bases). The CDR3 is made up of 15 amino acids. V lost 0 bases to trimming and J lost 6 bases, with 15 bases between them. The germline V gene encodes CDR1 SGDLS and CDR2 YYNGEE. The chain's CDR3 is CASSVEPGGADGYTF. The CDR3 nucleotides are TGTGCCAGCAGCGTAGAACCGGGGGGCGCGGATGGCTACACCTTC.

The CDR3 spells CAWSGRGAGKETQYF. CDR3 DNA: TGTGCCTGGAGTGGCCGGGGGGCCGGAAAAGAGACCCAGTACTTC. The V gene is TRBV30, the J gene TRBJ2-5; the D gene is possibly TRBD2 (7 bases). The CDR3 loop spans 15 amino acids. CDR1 is GTSNPN and CDR2 is SVGIG in the germline V gene (reference sequence). Trimming cost V 1 base and J 3 bases, with 15 bases left between them.

This chain links TRBV29-1 with TRBJ2-1; D call uncertain. CDR3 length: 15 residues. The ends were cut back, 3 bases at V and 3 bases at J, with 15 bases in the middle. CDR1 and CDR2 from the germline V gene are SQVTM and ANQGSEA. DNA for the CDR3: TGCAGCGTTGAGCCAAGGACGGAGTTCTACAATGAGCAGTTCTTC. Protein product: CSVEPRTEFYNEQFF.

The chain employs TRBV5-6 and TRBJ2-1, with 8 nucleotides matching TRBD1. The CDR3 loop spans 17 amino acids. With 3 bases clipped from V and 6 bases from J, the junction kept 14 bases outside the gene matches. The germline V gene has CDR1 SGHDT and CDR2 YYEEEE. The CDR3 DNA is TGTGCCAGCAGCTCGATCGGGACAGGTCCGACCCGCAATGAGCAGTTCTTC. It encodes CASSSIGTGPTRNEQFF.